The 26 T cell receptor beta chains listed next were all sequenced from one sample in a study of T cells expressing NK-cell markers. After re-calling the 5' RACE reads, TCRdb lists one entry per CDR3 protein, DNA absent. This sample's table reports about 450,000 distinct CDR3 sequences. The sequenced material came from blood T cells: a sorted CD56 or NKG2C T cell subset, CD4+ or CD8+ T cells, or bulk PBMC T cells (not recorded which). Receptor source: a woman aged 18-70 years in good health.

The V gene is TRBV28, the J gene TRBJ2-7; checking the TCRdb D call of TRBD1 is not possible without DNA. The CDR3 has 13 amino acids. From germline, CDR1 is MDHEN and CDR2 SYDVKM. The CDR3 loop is CASSSTGVGKQYF.

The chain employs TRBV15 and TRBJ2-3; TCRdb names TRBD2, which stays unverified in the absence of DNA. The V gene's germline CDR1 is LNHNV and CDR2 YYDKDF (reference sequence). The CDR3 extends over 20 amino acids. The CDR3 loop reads CATSRYSQSLAGGRTDTQYF.

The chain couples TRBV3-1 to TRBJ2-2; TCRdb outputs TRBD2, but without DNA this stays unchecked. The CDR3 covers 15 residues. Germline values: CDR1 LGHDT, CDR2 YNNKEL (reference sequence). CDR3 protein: CASSLGAGLAGELFF.

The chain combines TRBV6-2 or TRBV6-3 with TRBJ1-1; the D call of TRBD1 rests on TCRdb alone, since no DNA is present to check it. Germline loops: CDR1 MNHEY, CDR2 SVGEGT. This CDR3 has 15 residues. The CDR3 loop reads CASSPRGVPNTEAFF.

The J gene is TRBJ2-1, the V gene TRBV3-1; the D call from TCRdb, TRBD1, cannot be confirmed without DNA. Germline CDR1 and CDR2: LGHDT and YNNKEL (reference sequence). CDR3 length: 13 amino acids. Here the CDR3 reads CASSLTPGNEQFF.

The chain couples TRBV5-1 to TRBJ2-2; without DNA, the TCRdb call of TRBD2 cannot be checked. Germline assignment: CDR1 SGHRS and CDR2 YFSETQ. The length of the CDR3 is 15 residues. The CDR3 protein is CASSVTSGSTGELFF. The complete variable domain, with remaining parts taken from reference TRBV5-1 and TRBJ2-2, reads KAGVTQTPRYLIKTRGQQVTLSCSPISGHRSVSWYQQTPGQGLQFLFEYFSETQRNKGNFPGRFSGRQFSNSRSEMNVSTLELGDSALYLCASSVTSGSTGELFFGEGSRLTVL.

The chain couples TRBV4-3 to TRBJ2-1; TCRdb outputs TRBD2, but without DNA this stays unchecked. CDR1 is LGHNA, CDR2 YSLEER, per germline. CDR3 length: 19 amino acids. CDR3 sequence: CASSQDLGPSGGAWDEQFF.

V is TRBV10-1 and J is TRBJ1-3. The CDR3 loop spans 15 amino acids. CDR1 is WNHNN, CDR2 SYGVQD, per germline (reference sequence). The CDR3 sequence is CASSYSTGDGNTIYF.

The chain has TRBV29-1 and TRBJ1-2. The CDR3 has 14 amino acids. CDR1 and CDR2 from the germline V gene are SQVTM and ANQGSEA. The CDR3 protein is CSATKGSLNYGYTF.

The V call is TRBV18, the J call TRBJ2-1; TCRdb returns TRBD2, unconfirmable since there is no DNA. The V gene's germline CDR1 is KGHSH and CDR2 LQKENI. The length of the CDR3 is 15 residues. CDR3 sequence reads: CASSPLAGVDNEQFF.

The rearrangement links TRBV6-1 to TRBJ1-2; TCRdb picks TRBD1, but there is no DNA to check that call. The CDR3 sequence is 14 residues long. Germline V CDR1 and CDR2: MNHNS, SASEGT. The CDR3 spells CASSERGVGYGYTF.

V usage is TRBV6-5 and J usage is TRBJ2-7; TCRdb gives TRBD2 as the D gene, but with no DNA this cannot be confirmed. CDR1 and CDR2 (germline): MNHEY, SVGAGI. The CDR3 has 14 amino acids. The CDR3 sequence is CASSLGPSTYEQYF.

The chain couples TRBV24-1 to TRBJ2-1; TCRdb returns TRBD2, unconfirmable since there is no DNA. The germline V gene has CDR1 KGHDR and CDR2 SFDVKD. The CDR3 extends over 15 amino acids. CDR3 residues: CATSELTSGRNEQFF.

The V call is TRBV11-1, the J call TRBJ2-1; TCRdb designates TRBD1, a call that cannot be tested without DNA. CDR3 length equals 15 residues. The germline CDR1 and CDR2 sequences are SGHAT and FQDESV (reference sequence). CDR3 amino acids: CASSAPGTLYNEQFF.

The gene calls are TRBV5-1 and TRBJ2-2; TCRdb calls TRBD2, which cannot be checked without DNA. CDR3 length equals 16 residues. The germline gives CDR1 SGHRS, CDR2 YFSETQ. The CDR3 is CASSWGLAANTGELFF.

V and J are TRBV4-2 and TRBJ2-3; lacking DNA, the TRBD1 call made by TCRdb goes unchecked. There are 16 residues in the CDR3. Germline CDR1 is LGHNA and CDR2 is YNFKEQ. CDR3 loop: CASSQEGTGSTDTQYF.

This CDR3 reads CASGLEGKVSYNEQFF. V and J are TRBV12-5 and TRBJ2-1; TCRdb's assignment of TRBD1 cannot be checked, as there is no DNA. Germline values: CDR1 LGHNT, CDR2 FRNRAP. This CDR3 spans 16 amino acids.

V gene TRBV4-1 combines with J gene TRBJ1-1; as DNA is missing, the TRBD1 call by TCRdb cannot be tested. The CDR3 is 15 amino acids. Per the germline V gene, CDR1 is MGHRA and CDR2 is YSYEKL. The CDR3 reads CASSQRDRVDTEAFF.

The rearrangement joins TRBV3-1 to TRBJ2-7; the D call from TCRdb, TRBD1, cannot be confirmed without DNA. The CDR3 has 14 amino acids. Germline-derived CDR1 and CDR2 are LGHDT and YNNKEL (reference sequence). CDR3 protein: CASRPGTHAYEQYF.

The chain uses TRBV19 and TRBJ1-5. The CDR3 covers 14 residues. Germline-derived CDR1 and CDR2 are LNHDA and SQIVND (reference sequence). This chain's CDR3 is CASTSDYSNQPQHF. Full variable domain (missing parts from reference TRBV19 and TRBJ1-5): DGGITQSPKYLFRKEGQNVTLSCEQNLNHDAMYWYRQDPGQGLRLIYYSQIVNDFQKGDIAEGYSVSREKKESFPLTVTSAQKNPTAFYLCASTSDYSNQPQHFGDGTRLSIL.

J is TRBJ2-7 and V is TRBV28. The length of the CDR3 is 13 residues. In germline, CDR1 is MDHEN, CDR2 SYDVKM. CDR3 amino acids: CASSTPESYEQYF.

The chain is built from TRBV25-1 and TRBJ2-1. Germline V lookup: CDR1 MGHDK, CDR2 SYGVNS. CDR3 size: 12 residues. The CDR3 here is CASNLWGNEQFF.

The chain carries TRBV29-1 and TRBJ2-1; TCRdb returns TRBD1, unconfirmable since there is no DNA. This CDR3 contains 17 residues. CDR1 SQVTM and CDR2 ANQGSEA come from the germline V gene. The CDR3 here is CSVEGPRDAGWGNEQFF.

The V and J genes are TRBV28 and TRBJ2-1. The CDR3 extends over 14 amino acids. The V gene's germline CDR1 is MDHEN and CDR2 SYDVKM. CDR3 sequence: CASSSDTWYNEQFF.

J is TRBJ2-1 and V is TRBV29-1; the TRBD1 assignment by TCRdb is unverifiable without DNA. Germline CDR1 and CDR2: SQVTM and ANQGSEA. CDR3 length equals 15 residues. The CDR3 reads CSVEGQAGGNNEQFF.

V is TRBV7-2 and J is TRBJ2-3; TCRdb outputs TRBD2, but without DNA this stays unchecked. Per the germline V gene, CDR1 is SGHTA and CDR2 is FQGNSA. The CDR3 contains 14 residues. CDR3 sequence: CASSTDYTTDTQYF.